This T cell receptor beta chain appears in the sequencing data of a study of T cell responses to AZD1222 COVID-19 vaccine. TCRdb's table, derived via immunoSEQ multiplex PCR, lists solely in-frame clones and lacks some. The sample carries 150,000 to 200,000 clones, 93% recorded once. There are a few counts of this clone. The antigen is not known. Overall study findings and caveats: White British people made up most donors, females outnumbered males, and clonal diversity was possibly underestimated. Unmutated variant regions reportedly attract nearly half of all spike-specific TCRs. Baseline serology detected seropositivity in only 5 or 6 AZD1222 recipients.

The CDR3 has 14 residues. Germline CDR1 and CDR2: SGHRS and YFSETQ. Trimming cost V 2 bases and J 0 bases, with 8 bases left between them. The clonotype originates from an adult in good health. This chain connects TRBV5-1 to TRBJ1-2; D might be TRBD1 (6 bases). This specimen consisted of peripheral blood, obtained on day 0 of AZD1222 vaccination. CDR3 sequence: CASSLGGTNYGYTF. The CDR3 DNA reads TGCGCCAGCAGCTTAGGGGGAACTAACTATGGCTACACCTTC.